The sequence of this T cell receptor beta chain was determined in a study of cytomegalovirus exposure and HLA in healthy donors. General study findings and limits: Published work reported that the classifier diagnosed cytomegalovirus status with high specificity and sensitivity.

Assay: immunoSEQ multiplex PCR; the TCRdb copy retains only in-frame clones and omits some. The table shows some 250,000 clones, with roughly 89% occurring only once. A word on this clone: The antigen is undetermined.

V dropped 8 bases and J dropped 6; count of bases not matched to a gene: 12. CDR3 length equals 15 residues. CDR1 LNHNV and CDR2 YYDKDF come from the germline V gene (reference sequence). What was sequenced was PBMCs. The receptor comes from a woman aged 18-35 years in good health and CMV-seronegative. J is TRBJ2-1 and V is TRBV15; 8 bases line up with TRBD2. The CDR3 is CATLLSGGYSNEQFF. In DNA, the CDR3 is TGTGCCACCTTATTAAGCGGGGGATATAGCAATGAGCAGTTCTTC.